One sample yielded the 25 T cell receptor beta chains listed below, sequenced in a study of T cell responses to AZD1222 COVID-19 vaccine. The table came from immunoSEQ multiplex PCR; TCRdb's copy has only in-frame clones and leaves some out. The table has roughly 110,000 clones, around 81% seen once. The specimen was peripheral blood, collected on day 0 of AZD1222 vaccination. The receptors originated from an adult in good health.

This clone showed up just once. The CDR3: CASSLGSPGTEAFF. The DNA for the CDR3 is TGCGCCAGCAGTCTAGGGTCCCCTGGCACTGAAGCTTTCTTT. J is TRBJ1-1 and V is TRBV5-1; D is unresolved. In germline, CDR1 is SGHRS, CDR2 YFSETQ. Trimming took off 5 bases at V and 4 bases at J, with 15 bases between the two ends. The CDR3 extends over 14 amino acids.

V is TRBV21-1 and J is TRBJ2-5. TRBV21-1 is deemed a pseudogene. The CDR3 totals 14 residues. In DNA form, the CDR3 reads TGTGCCAGCAGCAAAGCTATTAAGGAAGAGACCCAGTACTTC. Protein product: CASSKAIKEETQYF.

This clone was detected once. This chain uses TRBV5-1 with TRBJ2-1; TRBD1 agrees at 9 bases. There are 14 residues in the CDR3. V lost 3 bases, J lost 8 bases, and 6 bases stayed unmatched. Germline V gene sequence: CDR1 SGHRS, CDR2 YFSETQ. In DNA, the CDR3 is TGCGCCAGCAGCTCGGGGACAGGGAGCGATGAGCAGTTCTTC. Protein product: CASSSGTGSDEQFF.

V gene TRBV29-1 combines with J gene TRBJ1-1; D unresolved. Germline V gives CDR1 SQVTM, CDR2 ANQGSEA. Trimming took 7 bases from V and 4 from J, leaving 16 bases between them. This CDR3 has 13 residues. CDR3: CSGGKGPGTEAFF. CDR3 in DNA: TGCAGCGGGGGAAAAGGACCAGGCACTGAAGCTTTCTTT.

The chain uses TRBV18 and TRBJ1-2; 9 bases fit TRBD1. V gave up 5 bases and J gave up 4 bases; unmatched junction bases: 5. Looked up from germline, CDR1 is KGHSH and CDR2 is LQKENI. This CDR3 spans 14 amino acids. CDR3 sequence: CASSSDRGVYGYTF. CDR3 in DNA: TGTGCCAGCTCATCCGACAGGGGGGTCTATGGCTACACCTTC.

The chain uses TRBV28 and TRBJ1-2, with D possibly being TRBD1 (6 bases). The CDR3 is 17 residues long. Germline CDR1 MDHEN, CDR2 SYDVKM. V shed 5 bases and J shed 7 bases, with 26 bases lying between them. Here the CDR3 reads CASSAHKFEGGYVGYTF. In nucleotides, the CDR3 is TGTGCCAGCAGTGCACATAAGTTTGAGGGGGGGTATGTTGGCTACACCTTC.

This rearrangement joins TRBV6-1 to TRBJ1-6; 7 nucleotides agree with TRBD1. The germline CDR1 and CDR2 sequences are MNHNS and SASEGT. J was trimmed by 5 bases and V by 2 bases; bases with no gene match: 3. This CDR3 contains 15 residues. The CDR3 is CASSEQGVDNSPLHF. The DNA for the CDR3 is TGTGCCAGCAGTGAACAGGGGGTCGATAATTCACCCCTCCACTTT.

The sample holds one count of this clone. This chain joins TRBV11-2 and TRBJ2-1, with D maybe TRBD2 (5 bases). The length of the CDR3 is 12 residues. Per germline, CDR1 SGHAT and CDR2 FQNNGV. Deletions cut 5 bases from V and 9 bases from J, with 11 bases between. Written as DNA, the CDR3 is TGTGCCAGCAGCCGGCGGGTGAGTGAGCAGTTCTTC. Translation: CASSRRVSEQFF.

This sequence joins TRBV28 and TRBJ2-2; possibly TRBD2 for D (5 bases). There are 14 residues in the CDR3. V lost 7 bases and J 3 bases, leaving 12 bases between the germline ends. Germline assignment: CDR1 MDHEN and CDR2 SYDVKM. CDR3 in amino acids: CASTEGRYTGELFF. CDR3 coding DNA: TGTGCCAGCACAGAGGGCCGGTACACCGGGGAGCTGTTTTTT.

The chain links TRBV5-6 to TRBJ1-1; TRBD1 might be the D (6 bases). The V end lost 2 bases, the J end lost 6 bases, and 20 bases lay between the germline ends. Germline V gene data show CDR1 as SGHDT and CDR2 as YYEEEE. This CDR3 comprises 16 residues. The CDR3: CASSFGGPIFRSEAFF. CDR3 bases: TGTGCCAGCAGCTTCGGGGGGCCGATTTTTCGATCTGAAGCTTTCTTT.

The CDR3 region has the DNA TGTGCCAGCAGCTTTGGTAGCAATCAGCCCCAGCATTTT. Translation gives CASSFGSNQPQHF. V is TRBV7-9 and J is TRBJ1-5; D uncertain. Germline CDR1 reads SEHNR; CDR2 reads FQNEAQ (reference sequence). V was shortened by 3 bases and J by 0 bases, with 3 bases between the two germline ends. This CDR3 contains 13 residues.

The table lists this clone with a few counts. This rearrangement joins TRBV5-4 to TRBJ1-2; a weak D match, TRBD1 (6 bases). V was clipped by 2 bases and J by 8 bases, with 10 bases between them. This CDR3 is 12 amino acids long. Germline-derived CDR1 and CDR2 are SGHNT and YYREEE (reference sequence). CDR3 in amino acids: CASSFSGGGYTF. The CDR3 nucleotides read TGTGCCAGCAGCTTTTCTGGGGGCGGCTACACCTTC.

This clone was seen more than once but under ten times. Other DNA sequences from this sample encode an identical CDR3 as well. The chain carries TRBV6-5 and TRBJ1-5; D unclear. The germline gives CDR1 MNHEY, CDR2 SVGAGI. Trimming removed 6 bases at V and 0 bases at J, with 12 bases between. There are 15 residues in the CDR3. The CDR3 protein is CASSLDGYSNQPQHF. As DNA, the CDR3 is TGTGCCAGCAGCCTCGACGGGTATAGCAATCAGCCCCAGCATTTT.

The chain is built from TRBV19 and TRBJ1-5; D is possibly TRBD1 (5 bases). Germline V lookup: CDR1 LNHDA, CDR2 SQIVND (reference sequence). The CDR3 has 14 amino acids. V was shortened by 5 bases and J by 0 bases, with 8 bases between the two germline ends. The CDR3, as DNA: TGTGCCAGTAGTGACAGCTATAGCAATCAGCCCCAGCATTTT. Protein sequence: CASSDSYSNQPQHF.

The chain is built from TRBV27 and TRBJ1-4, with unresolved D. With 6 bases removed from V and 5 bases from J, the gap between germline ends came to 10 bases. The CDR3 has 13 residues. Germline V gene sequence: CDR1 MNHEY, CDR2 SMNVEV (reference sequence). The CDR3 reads CASSPSGNEKLFF. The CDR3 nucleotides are TGTGCCAGCAGCCCTTCGGGGAATGAAAAACTGTTTTTT.

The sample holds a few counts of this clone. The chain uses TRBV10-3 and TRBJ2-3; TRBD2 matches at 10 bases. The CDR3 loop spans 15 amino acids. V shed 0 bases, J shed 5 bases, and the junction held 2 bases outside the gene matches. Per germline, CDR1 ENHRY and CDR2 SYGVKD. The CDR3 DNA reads TGTGCCATCAGTGAGTCTAGCGGGGGGTTAGATACGCAGTATTTT. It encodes CAISESSGGLDTQYF.

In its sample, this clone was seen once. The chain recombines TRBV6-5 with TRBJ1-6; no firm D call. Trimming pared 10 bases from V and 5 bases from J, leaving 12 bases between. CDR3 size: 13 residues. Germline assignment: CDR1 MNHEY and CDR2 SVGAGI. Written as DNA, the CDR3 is TGTGCCACCCAACCCCCAAATAATTCACCCCTCCACTTT. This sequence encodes CATQPPNNSPLHF.

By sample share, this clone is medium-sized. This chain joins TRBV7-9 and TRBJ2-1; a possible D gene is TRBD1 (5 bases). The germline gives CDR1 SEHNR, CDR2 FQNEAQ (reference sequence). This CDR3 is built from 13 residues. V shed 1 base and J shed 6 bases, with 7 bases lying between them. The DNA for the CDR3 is TGTGCCAGCAGCTTAGTGGGGCGCAATGAGCAGTTCTTC. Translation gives CASSLVGRNEQFF. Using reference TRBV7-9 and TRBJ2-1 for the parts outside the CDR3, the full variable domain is DTGVSQNPRHKITKRGQNVTFRCDPISEHNRLYWYRQTLGQGPEFLTYFQNEAQLEKSRLLSDRFSAERPKGSFSTLEIQRTEQGDSAMYLCASSLVGRNEQFFGPGTRLTVL.

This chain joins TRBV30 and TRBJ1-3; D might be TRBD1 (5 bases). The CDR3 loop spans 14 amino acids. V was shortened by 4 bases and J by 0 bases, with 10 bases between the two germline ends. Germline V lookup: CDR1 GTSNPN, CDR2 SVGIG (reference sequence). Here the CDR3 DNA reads TGTGCCTGGAAGGGGACGGCCTCTGGAAACACCATATATTTT. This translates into CAWKGTASGNTIYF.

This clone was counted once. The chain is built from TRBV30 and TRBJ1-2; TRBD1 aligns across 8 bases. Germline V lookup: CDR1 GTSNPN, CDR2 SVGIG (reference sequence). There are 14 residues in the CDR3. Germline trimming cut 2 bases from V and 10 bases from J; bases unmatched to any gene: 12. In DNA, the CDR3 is TGTGCCTGGAGTTTCCCGGACAGGGTTTCTGACTACACCTTC. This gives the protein CAWSFPDRVSDYTF.

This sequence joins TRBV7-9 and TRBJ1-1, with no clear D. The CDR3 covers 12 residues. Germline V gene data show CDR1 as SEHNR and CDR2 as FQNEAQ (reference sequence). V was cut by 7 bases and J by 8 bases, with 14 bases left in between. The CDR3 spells CASTQTGGEAFF. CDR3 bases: TGTGCCAGCACCCAAACCGGAGGCGAAGCTTTCTTT. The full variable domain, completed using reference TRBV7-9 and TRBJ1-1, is DTGVSQNPRHKITKRGQNVTFRCDPISEHNRLYWYRQTLGQGPEFLTYFQNEAQLEKSRLLSDRFSAERPKGSFSTLEIQRTEQGDSAMYLCASTQTGGEAFFGQGTRLTVV.

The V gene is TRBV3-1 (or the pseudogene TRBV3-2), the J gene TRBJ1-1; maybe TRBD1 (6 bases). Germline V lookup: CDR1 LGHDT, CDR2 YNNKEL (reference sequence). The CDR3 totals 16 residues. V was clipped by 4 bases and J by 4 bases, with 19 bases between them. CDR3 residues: CASSPEGWKGGTEAFF. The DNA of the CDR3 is TGTGCCAGCAGCCCTGAAGGGTGGAAAGGGGGCACTGAAGCTTTCTTT.

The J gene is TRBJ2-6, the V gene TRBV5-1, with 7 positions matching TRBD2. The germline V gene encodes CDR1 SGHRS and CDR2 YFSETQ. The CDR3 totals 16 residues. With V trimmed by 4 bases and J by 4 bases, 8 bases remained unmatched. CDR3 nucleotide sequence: TGCGCCAGCAGCCCTGGGGAGGGGCTAGGGGCCAACGTCCTGACTTTC. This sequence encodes CASSPGEGLGANVLTF. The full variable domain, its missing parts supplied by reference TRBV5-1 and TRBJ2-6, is KAGVTQTPRYLIKTRGQQVTLSCSPISGHRSVSWYQQTPGQGLQFLFEYFSETQRNKGNFPGRFSGRQFSNSRSEMNVSTLELGDSALYLCASSPGEGLGANVLTFGAGSRLTVL.

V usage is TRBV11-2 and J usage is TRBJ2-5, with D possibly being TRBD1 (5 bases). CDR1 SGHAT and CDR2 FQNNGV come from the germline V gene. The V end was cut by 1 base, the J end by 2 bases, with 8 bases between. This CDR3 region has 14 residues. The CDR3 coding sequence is TGTGCCAGCAGCTTAGGATCAGGGCAAGAGACCCAGTACTTC. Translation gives CASSLGSGQETQYF.

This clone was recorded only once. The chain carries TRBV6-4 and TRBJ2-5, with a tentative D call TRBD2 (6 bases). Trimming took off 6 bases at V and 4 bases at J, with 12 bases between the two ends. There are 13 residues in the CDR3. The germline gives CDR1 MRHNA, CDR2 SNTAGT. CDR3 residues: CASSRDFSETQYF. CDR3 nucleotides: TGTGCCAGCAGCCGGGACTTCTCAGAGACCCAGTACTTC.